Below, 27 T cell receptor beta chains from the same sample are listed, as sequenced in a study of T cell changes during pregnancy in multiple sclerosis. Produced via immunoSEQ multiplex PCR; TCRdb's table is partial and in-frame only. The sample contains some 48,000 clones, about nine tenths of which appear only once. The sample in question was CD4+ T cells from peripheral blood mononuclear cells, obtained after pregnancy. These TCRs come from a female donor in good health, enrolled as a control in a pregnancy study.

The V gene is TRBV2, the J gene TRBJ2-7; 10 bases align to TRBD2. Germline V CDR1 and CDR2: SNHLY, FYNNEI. The junction had 5 bases not matched to a gene; V was cut back by 1 base and J by 2 bases. This CDR3 has 16 residues. The CDR3 DNA follows: TGTGCCAGCAGTGAAGGGGGGCTAGCGGGAGCCTACGAGCAGTACTTC. Its translation: CASSEGGLAGAYEQYF.

In this sample, this clone turned up once. The CDR3 here is CASSPHLAGVAGELFF. The CDR3 coding sequence is TGTGCCAGCTCGCCCCATTTAGCGGGGGTTGCCGGGGAGCTGTTTTTT. This chain uses TRBV9 with TRBJ2-2; 9 bases agree with TRBD2. The CDR3 runs to 16 residues. Germline trimming cut 7 bases from V and 6 bases from J; bases unmatched to any gene: 13. Germline values: CDR1 SGDLS, CDR2 YYNGEE.

V gene TRBV12-5 combines with J gene TRBJ2-5; 9 positions match TRBD1. The DNA matches TRBJ2-7 better at its end, which makes the J call doubtful. This CDR3 comprises 14 residues. The germline gives CDR1 LGHNT, CDR2 FRNRAP. The CDR3 nucleotides are TGTGCTAGTGGCAACGGGACAGGGTACCACGAGCAGTACTTC. Residues: CASGNGTGYHEQYF.

The V gene is TRBV6-5, the J gene TRBJ2-2; weak D call: TRBD2 (6 bases). Germline lookup yields CDR1 MNHEY and CDR2 SVGAGI. Trimming took 0 bases from V and 7 from J, leaving 15 bases between them. There are 16 residues in the CDR3. The CDR3 sequence is CASSYSSTSYVGELFF. The CDR3 region has the DNA TGTGCCAGCAGTTACTCAAGTACTAGCTACGTCGGGGAGCTGTTTTTT.

This clone was picked up a small number of times. V and J are TRBV10-3 and TRBJ1-6, with D perhaps matching TRBD1 (6 bases). The CDR3 covers 14 residues. V dropped 7 bases and J dropped 5 bases, with 12 bases sitting between them. CDR1 and CDR2 (germline): ENHRY, SYGVKD. The DNA for the CDR3 is TGTGCCATCAACCAGGGGAGGGATAATTCACCCCTCCACTTT. It translates to CAINQGRDNSPLHF.

The chain couples TRBV28 to TRBJ1-2; 7 positions match TRBD1. Germline CDR1 and CDR2: MDHEN and SYDVKM. This CDR3 comprises 15 residues. The J segment lost 4 bases and the V segment lost 4 bases, leaving 9 bases of the junction unmatched. For the CDR3, the DNA is TGTGCCAGCAGTTCGGCCGGGACAGACAGCTATGGCTACACCTTC. Encoded protein: CASSSAGTDSYGYTF.

Turning to this clone: One end of the junction varies from germline; a read error may be responsible. This rearrangement joins TRBV7-9 to TRBJ2-1, with TRBD2 matching over 11 bases. The CDR3 runs to 15 residues. Germline assignment: CDR1 SEHNR and CDR2 FQNEAQ (reference sequence). In DNA, the CDR3 is TGTGCCAGCAGCGTAGCGGGAGGGGGGTACAATGAGCAGTTCTTC. It translates to CASSVAGGGYNEQFF.

The V call is TRBV4-1, the J call TRBJ2-7, with 9 nucleotides matching TRBD1. This CDR3 region has 14 residues. CDR1 and CDR2 (germline): MGHRA, YSYEKL. After removal of 5 bases from V and 3 bases from J, the junction contained 5 bases not matched to a gene. The DNA of the CDR3 is TGCGCCAGCAGCACCCGGACAGGGGACTACGAGCAGTACTTC. It encodes CASSTRTGDYEQYF.

The chain uses TRBV5-1 and TRBJ2-4, with 8 bases lining up with TRBD1. Trimming at V came to 6 bases and at J to 9 bases, leaving 8 bases not matched to a gene. Germline-derived CDR1 and CDR2 are SGHRS and YFSETQ. The CDR3 is 13 residues long. CDR3 amino acids: CASKLDRDSIQYF. In DNA form, the CDR3 reads TGCGCCAGCAAGTTGGACAGGGATTCCATTCAGTACTTC.

Only one count was recorded for this clone. The J gene is TRBJ2-1, the V gene TRBV13; possible D gene TRBD2, 6 bases. The germline CDR1 and CDR2 sequences are PRHDT and FYEKMQ (reference sequence). The ends were cut back, 1 base at V and 3 bases at J, with 16 bases in the middle. The CDR3 contains 17 residues. CDR3 bases: TGTGCCAGCAGCTTAGTCTATGGCGGGATGGTCTACAATGAGCAGTTCTTC. It specifies CASSLVYGGMVYNEQFF.

The CDR3 bases are TGTGCCAGTGGGGGCTTGGGTGGCGGGGGGGTTTTCGGCAATGAGCAGTTCTTC. Its translation: CASGGLGGGGVFGNEQFF. V gene TRBV19 combines with J gene TRBJ2-1; the match to TRBD2 covers 9 bases. Germline V lookup: CDR1 LNHDA, CDR2 SQIVND (reference sequence). Germline trimming cut 8 bases from V and 6 bases from J; bases unmatched to any gene: 20. The CDR3 runs 18 residues.

This clone occurred once. The chain carries TRBV18 and TRBJ2-7, with TRBD1 identical over 9 bases. Germline V CDR1 and CDR2: KGHSH, LQKENI. V lost 2 bases to trimming and J lost 3 bases; unmatched junction nucleotides: 2. The CDR3 spans 14 residues. CDR3 nucleotides: TGTGCCAGCTCACCAGGGACAGGGTTCTACGAGCAGTACTTC. It codes for CASSPGTGFYEQYF. The variable domain in full, completed from reference TRBV18 and TRBJ2-7, reads NAGVMQNPRHLVRRRGQEARLRCSPMKGHSHVYWYRQLPEEGLKFMVYLQKENIIDESGMPKERFSAEFPKEGPSILRIQQVVRGDSAAYFCASSPGTGFYEQYFGPGTRLTVT.

The rearrangement uses TRBV5-1 and TRBJ2-1, with a possible D match to TRBD2 (5 bases). The CDR3 consists of 15 residues. Trimming removed 4 bases from V and 2 bases from J, with 13 bases in between. CDR1 is SGHRS, CDR2 YFSETQ, per germline. The CDR3 is CASSPGSGTYNEQFF. The CDR3 coding sequence is TGCGCCAGCAGCCCGGGGTCGGGGACCTACAATGAGCAGTTCTTC.

The chain has TRBV27 and TRBJ2-3; 7 nucleotides match TRBD2. The CDR3 runs to 15 residues. J was trimmed by 5 bases and V by 3 bases; bases with no gene match: 8. Germline loops: CDR1 MNHEY, CDR2 SMNVEV (reference sequence). This CDR3 is CASSLGGGSLDTQYF. For the CDR3, the DNA is TGTGCCAGCAGTTTGGGGGGAGGGTCCCTAGATACGCAGTATTTT.

V gene TRBV5-1 combines with J gene TRBJ1-2; D remains ambiguous. V was cut by 0 bases and J by 7 bases, with 10 bases left in between. This CDR3 has 13 residues. Looked up from germline, CDR1 is SGHRS and CDR2 is YFSETQ. The CDR3 DNA is TGCGCCAGCAGCTTGGAAGGGAGGGCTGGCTACACCTTC. Translation gives CASSLEGRAGYTF.

This chain joins TRBV5-1 and TRBJ2-7; TRBD2 might be the D (5 bases). The V end was cut by 1 base, the J end by 5 bases, with 10 bases between. CDR3 length equals 13 residues. Germline V lookup: CDR1 SGHRS, CDR2 YFSETQ. CDR3 bases: TGCGCCAGCAGCTTGATAGCGCCGAACGAGCAGTACTTC. Its protein product is CASSLIAPNEQYF.

The chain employs TRBV6-1 and TRBJ2-1; unclear D gene. This CDR3 comprises 11 residues. Germline CDR1 reads MNHNS; CDR2 reads SASEGT. V was pared by 2 bases and J by 16 bases, with 12 bases between. The CDR3 sequence is CASSELSERFF. CDR3 DNA: TGTGCCAGCAGTGAATTGTCAGAAAGATTCTTC.

V usage is TRBV5-1 and J usage is TRBJ1-6, with TRBD1 matching over 7 bases. After removal of 0 bases from V and 5 bases from J, the junction contained 2 bases not matched to a gene. The length of the CDR3 is 15 residues. Germline values: CDR1 SGHRS, CDR2 YFSETQ. The CDR3 region is CASSLVDRDNSPLHF. CDR3 DNA: TGCGCCAGCAGCTTGGTTGACAGGGATAATTCACCCCTCCACTTT. Drawing the rest from reference TRBV5-1 and TRBJ1-6, the complete variable domain is KAGVTQTPRYLIKTRGQQVTLSCSPISGHRSVSWYQQTPGQGLQFLFEYFSETQRNKGNFPGRFSGRQFSNSRSEMNVSTLELGDSALYLCASSLVDRDNSPLHFGNGTRLTVT.

V is TRBV7-2 and J is TRBJ1-3; D uncertain. There are 12 residues in the CDR3. Between the trimmed V and J ends, which lost 5 bases and 6 bases, there was a span of 8 bases. CDR1 and CDR2 from the germline V gene are SGHTA and FQGNSA. In DNA, the CDR3 is TGTGCCAGCAGCCCCACTGAAAACACCATATATTTT. It specifies CASSPTENTIYF. The whole variable domain, remainder taken from reference TRBV7-2 and TRBJ1-3, is GAGVSQSPSNKVTEKGKDVELRCDPISGHTALYWYRQSLGQGLEFLIYFQGNSAPDKSGLPSDRFSAERTGGSVSTLTIQRTQQEDSAVYLCASSPTENTIYFGEGSWLTVV.

This sequence joins TRBV6-5 and TRBJ1-1; D is ambiguous. The CDR3 sequence is 13 residues long. V lost 8 bases and J lost 3, with 13 bases in between. The germline V gene has CDR1 MNHEY and CDR2 SVGAGI. The CDR3 sequence is CASARVWDTEAFF. The CDR3 bases are TGTGCCAGCGCGAGGGTATGGGACACTGAAGCTTTCTTT.

This chain connects TRBV4-1 to TRBJ2-1; the match to TRBD1 covers 9 bases. Germline V gene sequence: CDR1 MGHRA, CDR2 YSYEKL. The CDR3 consists of 15 residues. The junction had 8 bases not matched to a gene; V was cut back by 4 bases and J by 7 bases. CDR3 loop: CASSRGRQGGNEQFF. CDR3 DNA: TGCGCCAGCAGCCGAGGCAGACAGGGGGGGAATGAGCAGTTCTTC.

This rearrangement joins TRBV6-1 to TRBJ2-7; D gene uncertain. Germline CDR1 and CDR2: MNHNS and SASEGT. The CDR3 loop spans 13 amino acids. Deletions cut 3 bases from V and 2 bases from J, with 8 bases between. In nucleotides, the CDR3 is TGTGCCAGCAGTGACCCCGTTACCTACGAGCAGTACTTC. Encoded protein: CASSDPVTYEQYF.

V is TRBV6-6 and J is TRBJ2-7; weak D call: TRBD2 (6 bases). The CDR3 is 14 amino acids. Germline V gives CDR1 MNHNY, CDR2 SVGAGI (reference sequence). Trimming removed 8 bases from V and 0 bases from J, with 14 bases in between. The chain's CDR3 is CASARGLGSYEQYF. In DNA, the CDR3 is TGTGCCAGCGCGAGGGGACTCGGCTCCTACGAGCAGTACTTC.

This clone was seen once. This chain connects TRBV6-6 to TRBJ2-3, with TRBD2 identical over 8 bases. The trim removed 5 bases at V and 0 bases at J, leaving 7 bases unmatched. The CDR3 is 16 residues long. Germline assignment: CDR1 MNHNY and CDR2 SVGAGI (reference sequence). CDR3 in amino acids: CASSGTSGWSTDTQYF. CDR3 DNA: TGTGCCAGCAGTGGTACTAGCGGTTGGAGCACAGATACGCAGTATTTT.

The chain recombines TRBV9 with TRBJ1-1, with a tentative D call TRBD1 (5 bases). V dropped 2 bases and J dropped 1 base, with 36 bases sitting between them. This CDR3 is 23 amino acids long. Germline loops: CDR1 SGDLS, CDR2 YYNGEE. CDR3 DNA: TGTGCCAGCAGCGTCTTGTACCCAGATGGGTTACGCGGGGGGGGAGGAGAGAACACTGAAGCTTTCTTT. Translated: CASSVLYPDGLRGGGGENTEAFF.

The chain uses TRBV19 and TRBJ2-5; 10 bases are shared with TRBD2. Per the germline V gene, CDR1 is LNHDA and CDR2 is SQIVND (reference sequence). The V segment lost 6 bases and the J segment 4 bases; nucleotides outside the gene matches: 8. The CDR3 sequence is 15 residues long. CDR3 in DNA: TGTGCCAGTAGGAAAGCGGGAGGGCTCTCAGAGACCCAGTACTTC. Protein: CASRKAGGLSETQYF.

This clone has only one observation. The chain couples TRBV28 to TRBJ2-4; 13 nucleotides match TRBD2. Trimming cost V 5 bases and J 0 bases; bases outside gene matches: 10. The CDR3 loop spans 19 amino acids. From germline, CDR1 is MDHEN and CDR2 SYDVKM. CDR3 sequence: CASSPKLAGGPIAKNIQYF. CDR3 nucleotides: TGTGCCAGCAGTCCCAAACTAGCGGGAGGGCCGATAGCCAAAAACATTCAGTACTTC.